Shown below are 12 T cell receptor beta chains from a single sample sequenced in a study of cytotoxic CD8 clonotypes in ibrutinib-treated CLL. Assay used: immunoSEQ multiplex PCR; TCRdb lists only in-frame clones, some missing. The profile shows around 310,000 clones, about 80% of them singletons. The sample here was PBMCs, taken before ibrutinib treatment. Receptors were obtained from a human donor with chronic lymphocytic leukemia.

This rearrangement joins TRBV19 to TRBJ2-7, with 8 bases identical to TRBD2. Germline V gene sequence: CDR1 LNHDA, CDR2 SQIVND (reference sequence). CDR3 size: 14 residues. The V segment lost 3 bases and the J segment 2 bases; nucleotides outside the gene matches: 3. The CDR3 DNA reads TGTGCCAGTAGTATCACGGGAGGGGCCTACGAGCAGTACTTC. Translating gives CASSITGGAYEQYF.

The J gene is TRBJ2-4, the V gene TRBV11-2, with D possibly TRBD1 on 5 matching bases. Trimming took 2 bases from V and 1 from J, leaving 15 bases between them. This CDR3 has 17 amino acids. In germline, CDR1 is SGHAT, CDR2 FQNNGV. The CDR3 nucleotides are TGTGCCAGCAGCTTAAAGGTACAAGGGGCGGCCAAAAACATTCAGTACTTC. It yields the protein CASSLKVQGAAKNIQYF.

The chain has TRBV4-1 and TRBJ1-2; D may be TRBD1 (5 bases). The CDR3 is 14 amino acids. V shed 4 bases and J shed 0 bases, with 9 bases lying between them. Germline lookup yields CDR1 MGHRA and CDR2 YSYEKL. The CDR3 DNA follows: TGCGCCAGCAGCCCCTGGGGCCCTAACTATGGCTACACCTTC. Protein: CASSPWGPNYGYTF.

The CDR3 spells CATSTRLGVNTEAFF. The DNA for the CDR3 is TGTGCCACCAGCACCCGGTTGGGTGTGAACACTGAAGCTTTCTTT. The rearrangement links TRBV15 to TRBJ1-1; no reliable D call. V was trimmed by 4 bases and J by 0 bases, leaving 12 bases between them. Germline-derived CDR1 and CDR2 are LNHNV and YYDKDF (reference sequence). The CDR3 sequence is 15 residues long.

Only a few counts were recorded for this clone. In DNA form, the CDR3 reads TGTGCCAGCAGCCTAGGGTCTAGCGGGAGGGACAATGAGCAGTTCTTC. Its protein product is CASSLGSSGRDNEQFF. This chain connects TRBV27 to TRBJ2-1, with 12 nucleotides matching TRBD2. V trimming: 6 bases; J trimming: 5 bases; junction bases outside the gene matches: 8. Germline values: CDR1 MNHEY, CDR2 SMNVEV (reference sequence). The CDR3 has 16 residues.

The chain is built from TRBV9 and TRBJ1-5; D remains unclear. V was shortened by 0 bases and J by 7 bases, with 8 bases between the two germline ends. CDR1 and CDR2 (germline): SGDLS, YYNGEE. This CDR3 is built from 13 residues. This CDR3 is CASSVAVEQPQHF. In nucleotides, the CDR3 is TGTGCCAGCAGCGTAGCTGTGGAACAGCCCCAGCATTTT.

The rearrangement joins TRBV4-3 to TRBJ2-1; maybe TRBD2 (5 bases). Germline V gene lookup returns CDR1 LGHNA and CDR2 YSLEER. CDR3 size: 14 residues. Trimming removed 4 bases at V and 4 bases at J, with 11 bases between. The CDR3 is CASSRTRVYNEQFF. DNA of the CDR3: TGCGCCAGCAGCCGAACTAGGGTGTACAATGAGCAGTTCTTC.

CDR3 nucleotides: TGTGCCAGCAGCGCGAGACTCGTACTCCCCCCCGCCGGGGAGCTGTTTTTT. It yields the protein CASSARLVLPPAGELFF. V is TRBV9 and J is TRBJ2-2; D is unresolved. In germline, CDR1 is SGDLS, CDR2 YYNGEE. V lost 3 bases and J lost 6, with 21 bases in between. The length of the CDR3 is 17 residues.

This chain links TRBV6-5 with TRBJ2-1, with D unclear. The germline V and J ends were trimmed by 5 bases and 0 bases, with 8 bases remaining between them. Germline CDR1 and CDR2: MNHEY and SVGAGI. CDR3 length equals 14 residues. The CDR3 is CASSITHSYNEQFF. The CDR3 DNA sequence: TGTGCCAGCAGTATAACACACTCCTACAATGAGCAGTTCTTC.

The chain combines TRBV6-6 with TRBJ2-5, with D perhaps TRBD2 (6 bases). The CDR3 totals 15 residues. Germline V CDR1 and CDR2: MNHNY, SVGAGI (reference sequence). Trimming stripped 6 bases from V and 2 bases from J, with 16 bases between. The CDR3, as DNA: TGTGCCAGCAGAACCGGGGGTAGCCGACAAGAGACCCAGTACTTC. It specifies CASRTGGSRQETQYF.

CDR3: CASSYGVDTQYF. CDR3 nucleotide sequence: TGTGCCAGCAGTTATGGGGTGGATACGCAGTATTTT. The gene calls are TRBV6-5 and TRBJ2-3; no clear D gene. The CDR3 is 12 amino acids. V gave up 3 bases and J gave up 6 bases, with 7 bases separating them. CDR1 MNHEY and CDR2 SVGAGI come from the germline V gene.

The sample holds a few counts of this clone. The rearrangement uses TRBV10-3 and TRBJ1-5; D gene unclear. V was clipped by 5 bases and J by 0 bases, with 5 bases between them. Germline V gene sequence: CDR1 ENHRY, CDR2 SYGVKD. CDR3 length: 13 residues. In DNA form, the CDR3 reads TGTGCCATCAGTAAAGATAGCAATCAGCCCCAGCATTTT. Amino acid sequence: CAISKDSNQPQHF.